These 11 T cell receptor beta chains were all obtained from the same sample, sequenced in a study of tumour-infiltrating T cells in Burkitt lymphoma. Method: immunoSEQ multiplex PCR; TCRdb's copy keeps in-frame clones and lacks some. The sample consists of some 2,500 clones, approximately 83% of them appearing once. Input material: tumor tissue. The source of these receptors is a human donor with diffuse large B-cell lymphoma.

The CDR3 protein is CASSLSGSSETQYF. CDR3 DNA: TGCGCCAGCAGCCTTAGCGGGAGCTCGGAGACCCAGTACTTC. The genes are TRBV5-1 and TRBJ2-5, with 9 bases aligning to TRBD2. The junction had 6 bases not matched to a gene; V was cut back by 4 bases and J by 5 bases. CDR1 SGHRS and CDR2 YFSETQ come from the germline V gene. This CDR3 spans 14 amino acids. Together with reference TRBV5-1 and TRBJ2-5, the CDR3 gives the full variable domain: KAGVTQTPRYLIKTRGQQVTLSCSPISGHRSVSWYQQTPGQGLQFLFEYFSETQRNKGNFPGRFSGRQFSNSRSEMNVSTLELGDSALYLCASSLSGSSETQYFGPGTRLLVL.

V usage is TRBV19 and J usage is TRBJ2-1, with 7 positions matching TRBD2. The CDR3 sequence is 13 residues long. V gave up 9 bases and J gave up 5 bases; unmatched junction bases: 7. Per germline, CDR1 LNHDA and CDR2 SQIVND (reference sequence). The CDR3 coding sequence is TGTGCCAGATTGAGGGAGGGTAACAATGAGCAGTTCTTC. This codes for CARLREGNNEQFF.

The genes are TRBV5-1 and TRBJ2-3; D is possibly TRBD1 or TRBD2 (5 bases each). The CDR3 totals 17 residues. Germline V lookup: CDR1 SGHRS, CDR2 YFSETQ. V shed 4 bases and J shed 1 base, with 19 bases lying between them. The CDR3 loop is CASSRPGTNRRTDTQYF. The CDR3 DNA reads TGCGCCAGCAGCAGACCTGGGACGAACCGGCGCACAGATACGCAGTATTTT.

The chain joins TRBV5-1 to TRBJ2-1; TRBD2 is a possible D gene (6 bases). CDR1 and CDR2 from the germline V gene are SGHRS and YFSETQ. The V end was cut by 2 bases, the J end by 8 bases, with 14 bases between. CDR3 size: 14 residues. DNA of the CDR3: TGCGCCAGCAGCTTTAAGGAGGGTTTCGATGAGCAGTTCTTC. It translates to CASSFKEGFDEQFF.

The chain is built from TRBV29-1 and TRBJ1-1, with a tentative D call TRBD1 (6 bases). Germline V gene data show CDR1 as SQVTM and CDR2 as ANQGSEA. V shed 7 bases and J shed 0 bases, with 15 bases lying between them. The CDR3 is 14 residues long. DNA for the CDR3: TGCAGCGCCGCCCGGGACACTGTGAACACTGAAGCTTTCTTT. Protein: CSAARDTVNTEAFF. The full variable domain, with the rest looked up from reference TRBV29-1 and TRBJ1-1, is SAVISQKPSRDICQRGTSLTIQCQVDSQVTMMFWYRQQPGQSLTLIATANQGSEATYESGFVIDKFPISRPNLTFSTLTVSNMSPEDSSIYLCSAARDTVNTEAFFGQGTRLTVV.

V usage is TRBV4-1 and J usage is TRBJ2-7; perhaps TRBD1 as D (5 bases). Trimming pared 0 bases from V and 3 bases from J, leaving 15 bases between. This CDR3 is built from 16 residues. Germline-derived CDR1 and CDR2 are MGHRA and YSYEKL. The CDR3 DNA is TGCGCCAGCAGCCAAGATAGAGAACAGGCATACTACGAGCAGTACTTC. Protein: CASSQDREQAYYEQYF.

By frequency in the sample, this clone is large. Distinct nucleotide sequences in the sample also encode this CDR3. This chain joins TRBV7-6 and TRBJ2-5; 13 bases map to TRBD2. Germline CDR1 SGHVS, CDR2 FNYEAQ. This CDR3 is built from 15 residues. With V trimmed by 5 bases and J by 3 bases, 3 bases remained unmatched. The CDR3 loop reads CASSHTSGGEETQYF. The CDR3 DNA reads TGTGCCAGCAGCCACACTAGCGGGGGGGAAGAGACCCAGTACTTC.

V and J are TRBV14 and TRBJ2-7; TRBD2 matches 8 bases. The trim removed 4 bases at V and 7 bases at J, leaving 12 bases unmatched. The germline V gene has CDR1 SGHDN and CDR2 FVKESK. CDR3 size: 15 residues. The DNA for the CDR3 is TGTGCCAGCAGCCCCATAGCGGGAAGTAGGGAGGAGCAGTACTTC. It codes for CASSPIAGSREEQYF.

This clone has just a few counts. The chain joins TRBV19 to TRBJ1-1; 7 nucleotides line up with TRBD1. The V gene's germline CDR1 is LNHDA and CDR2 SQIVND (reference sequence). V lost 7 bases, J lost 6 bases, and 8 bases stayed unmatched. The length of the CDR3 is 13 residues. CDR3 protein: CASMRGPGAEAFF. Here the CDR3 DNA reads TGTGCCAGTATGAGGGGGCCCGGGGCTGAAGCTTTCTTT.

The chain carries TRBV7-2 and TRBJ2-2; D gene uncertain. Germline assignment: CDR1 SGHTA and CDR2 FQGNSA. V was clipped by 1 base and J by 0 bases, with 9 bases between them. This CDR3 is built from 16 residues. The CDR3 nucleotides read TGTGCCAGCAGCTTAGGTCGCACGTCGAACACCGGGGAGCTGTTTTTT. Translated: CASSLGRTSNTGELFF.

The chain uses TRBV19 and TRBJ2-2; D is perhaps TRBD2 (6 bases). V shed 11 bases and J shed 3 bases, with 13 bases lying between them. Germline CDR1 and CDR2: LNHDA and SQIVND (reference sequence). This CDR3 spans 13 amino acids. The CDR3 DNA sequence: TGTGCCTCCACGGCGGGGCACACCGGGGAGCTGTTTTTT. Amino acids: CASTAGHTGELFF.